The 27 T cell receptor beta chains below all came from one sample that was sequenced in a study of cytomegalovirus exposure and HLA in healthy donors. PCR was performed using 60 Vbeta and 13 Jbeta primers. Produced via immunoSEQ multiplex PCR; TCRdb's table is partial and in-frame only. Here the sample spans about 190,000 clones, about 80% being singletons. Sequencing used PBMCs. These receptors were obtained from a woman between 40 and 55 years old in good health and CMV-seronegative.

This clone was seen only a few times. CDR3: CASSLVSNGAQETQYF. The CDR3 nucleotides are TGTGCCAGCAGCTTAGTCAGCAATGGGGCCCAAGAGACCCAGTACTTC. The chain uses TRBV11-3 and TRBJ2-5, with TRBD1 as a possible D gene (5 bases). The V end lost 1 base, the J end lost 1 base, and 13 bases lay between the germline ends. The CDR3 consists of 16 residues. The germline gives CDR1 SGHNT, CDR2 YENEEA.

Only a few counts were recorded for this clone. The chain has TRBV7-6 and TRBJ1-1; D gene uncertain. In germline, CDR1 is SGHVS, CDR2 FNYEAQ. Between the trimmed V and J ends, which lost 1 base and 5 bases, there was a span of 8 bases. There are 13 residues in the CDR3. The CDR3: CASSLGPRTEAFF. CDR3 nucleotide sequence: TGTGCCAGCAGCTTAGGCCCCAGAACTGAAGCTTTCTTT.

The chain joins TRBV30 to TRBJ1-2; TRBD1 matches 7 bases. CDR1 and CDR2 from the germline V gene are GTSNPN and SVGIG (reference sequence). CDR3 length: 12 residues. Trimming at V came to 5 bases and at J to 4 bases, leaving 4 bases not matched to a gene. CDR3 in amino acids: CAWGTAFYGYTF. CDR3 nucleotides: TGTGCCTGGGGGACAGCCTTCTATGGCTACACCTTC.

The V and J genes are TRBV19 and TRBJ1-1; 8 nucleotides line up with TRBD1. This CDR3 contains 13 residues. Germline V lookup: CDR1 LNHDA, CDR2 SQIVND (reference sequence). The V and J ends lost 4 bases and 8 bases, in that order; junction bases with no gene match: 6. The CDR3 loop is CASSNPGQGEAFF. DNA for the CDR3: TGTGCCAGTAGTAATCCTGGACAGGGCGAAGCTTTCTTT.

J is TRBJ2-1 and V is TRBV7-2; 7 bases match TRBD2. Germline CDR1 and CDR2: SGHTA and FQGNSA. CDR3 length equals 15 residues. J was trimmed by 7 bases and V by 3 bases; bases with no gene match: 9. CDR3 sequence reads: CASSFLPVAGNEQFF. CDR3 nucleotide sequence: TGTGCCAGCAGCTTCTTGCCGGTAGCGGGTAATGAGCAGTTCTTC.

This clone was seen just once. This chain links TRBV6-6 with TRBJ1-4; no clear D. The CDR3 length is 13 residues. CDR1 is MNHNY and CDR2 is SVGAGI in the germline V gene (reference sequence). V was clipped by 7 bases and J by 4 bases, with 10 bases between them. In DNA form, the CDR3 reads TGTGCCAGCACGGGAAGGAATAATGAAAAACTGTTTTTT. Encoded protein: CASTGRNNEKLFF.

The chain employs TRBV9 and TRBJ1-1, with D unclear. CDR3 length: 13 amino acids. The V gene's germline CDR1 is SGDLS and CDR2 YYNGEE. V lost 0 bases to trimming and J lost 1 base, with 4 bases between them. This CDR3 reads CASSVVANTEAFF. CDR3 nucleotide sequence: TGTGCCAGCAGCGTAGTAGCGAACACTGAAGCTTTCTTT. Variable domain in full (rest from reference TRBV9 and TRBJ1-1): DSGVTQTPKHLITATGQRVTLRCSPRSGDLSVYWYQQSLDQGLQFLIQYYNGEERAKGNILERFSAQQFPDLHSELNLSSLELGDSALYFCASSVVANTEAFFGQGTRLTVV.

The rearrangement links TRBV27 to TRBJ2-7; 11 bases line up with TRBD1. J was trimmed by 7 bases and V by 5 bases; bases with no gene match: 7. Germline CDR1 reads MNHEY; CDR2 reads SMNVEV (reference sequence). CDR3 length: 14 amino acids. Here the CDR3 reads CASSDGQGAKEQYV. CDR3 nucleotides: TGTGCCAGCAGTGATGGACAGGGGGCGAAAGAGCAGTACGTC.

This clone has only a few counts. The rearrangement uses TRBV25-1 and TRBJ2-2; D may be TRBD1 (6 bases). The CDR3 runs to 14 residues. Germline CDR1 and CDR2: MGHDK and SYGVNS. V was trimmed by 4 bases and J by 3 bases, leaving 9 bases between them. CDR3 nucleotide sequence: TGTGCCAGCAGTGTTTGGACAGACACCGGGGAGCTGTTTTTT. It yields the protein CASSVWTDTGELFF.

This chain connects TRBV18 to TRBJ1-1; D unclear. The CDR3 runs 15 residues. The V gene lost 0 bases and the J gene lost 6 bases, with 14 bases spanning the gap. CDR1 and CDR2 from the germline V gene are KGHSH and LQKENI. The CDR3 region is CASSPPVNRNSEAFF. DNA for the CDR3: TGTGCCAGCTCACCACCGGTTAACAGAAACTCTGAAGCTTTCTTT.

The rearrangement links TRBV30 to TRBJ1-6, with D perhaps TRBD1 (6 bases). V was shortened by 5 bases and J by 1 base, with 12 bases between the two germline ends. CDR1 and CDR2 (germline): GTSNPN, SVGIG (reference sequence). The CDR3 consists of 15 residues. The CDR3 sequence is CAWAEDSSYNSPLHF. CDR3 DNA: TGTGCCTGGGCCGAGGACAGTTCCTATAATTCACCCCTCCACTTT.

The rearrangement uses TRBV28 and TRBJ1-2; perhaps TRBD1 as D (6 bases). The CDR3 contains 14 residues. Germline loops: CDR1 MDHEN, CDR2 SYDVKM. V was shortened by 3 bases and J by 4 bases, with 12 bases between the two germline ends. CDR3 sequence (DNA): TGTGCCAGCAGTTTCAGGGGCACGGTCTATGGCTACACCTTC. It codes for CASSFRGTVYGYTF.

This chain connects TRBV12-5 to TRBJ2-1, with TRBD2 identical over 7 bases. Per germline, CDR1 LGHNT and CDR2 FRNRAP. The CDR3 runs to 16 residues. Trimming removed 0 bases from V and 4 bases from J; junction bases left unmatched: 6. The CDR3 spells CASGLVRLADYNEQFF. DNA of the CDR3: TGTGCTAGTGGTTTGGTAAGGCTAGCGGATTACAATGAGCAGTTCTTC. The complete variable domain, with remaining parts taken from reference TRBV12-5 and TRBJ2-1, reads DARVTQTPRHKVTEMGQEVTMRCQPILGHNTVFWYRQTMMQGLELLAYFRNRAPLDDSGMPKDRFSAEMPDATLATLKIQPSEPRDSAVYFCASGLVRLADYNEQFFGPGTRLTVL.

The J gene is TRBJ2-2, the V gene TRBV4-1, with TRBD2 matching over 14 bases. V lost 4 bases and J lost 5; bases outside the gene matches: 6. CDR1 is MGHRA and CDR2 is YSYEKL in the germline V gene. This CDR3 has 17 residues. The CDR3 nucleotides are TGCGCCAGCAGCCTCGGTAGGACTAGCGGGAGGACCGGGGAGCTGTTTTTT. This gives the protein CASSLGRTSGRTGELFF.

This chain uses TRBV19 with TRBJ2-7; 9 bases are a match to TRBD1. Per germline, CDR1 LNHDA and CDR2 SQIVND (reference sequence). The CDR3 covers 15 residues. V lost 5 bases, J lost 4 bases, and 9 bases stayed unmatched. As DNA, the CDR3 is TGTGCCAGTAGTCCCAACAGGGGGCTTTTTTACGAGCAGTACTTC. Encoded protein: CASSPNRGLFYEQYF.

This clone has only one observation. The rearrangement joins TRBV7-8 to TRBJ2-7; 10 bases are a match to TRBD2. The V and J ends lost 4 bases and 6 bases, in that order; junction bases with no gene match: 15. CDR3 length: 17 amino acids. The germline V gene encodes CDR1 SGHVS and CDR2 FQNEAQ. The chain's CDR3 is CASSSRPWTSGSTEQYF. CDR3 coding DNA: TGTGCCAGCAGCTCTCGACCGTGGACTAGCGGAAGCACCGAGCAGTACTTC.

CDR3 sequence reads: CASSESGGQGTEAFF. In DNA, the CDR3 is TGTGCCAGCAGTGAATCCGGGGGACAGGGGACTGAAGCTTTCTTT. The V and J genes are TRBV25-1 and TRBJ1-1; 10 bases align to TRBD1. The V gene's germline CDR1 is MGHDK and CDR2 SYGVNS. The trim removed 1 base at V and 5 bases at J, leaving 4 bases unmatched. The CDR3 extends over 15 amino acids.

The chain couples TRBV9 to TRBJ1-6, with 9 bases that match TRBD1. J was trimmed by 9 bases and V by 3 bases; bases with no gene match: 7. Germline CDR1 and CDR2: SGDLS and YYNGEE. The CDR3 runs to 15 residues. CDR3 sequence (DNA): TGTGCCAGCAGCGAAACACAGGGGGCAGGTTCACCCCTCCACTTT. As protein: CASSETQGAGSPLHF.

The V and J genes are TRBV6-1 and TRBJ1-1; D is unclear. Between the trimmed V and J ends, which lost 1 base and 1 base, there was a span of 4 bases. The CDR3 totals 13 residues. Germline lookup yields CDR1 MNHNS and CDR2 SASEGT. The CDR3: CASSEVWNTEAFF. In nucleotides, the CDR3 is TGTGCCAGCAGTGAAGTCTGGAACACTGAAGCTTTCTTT.

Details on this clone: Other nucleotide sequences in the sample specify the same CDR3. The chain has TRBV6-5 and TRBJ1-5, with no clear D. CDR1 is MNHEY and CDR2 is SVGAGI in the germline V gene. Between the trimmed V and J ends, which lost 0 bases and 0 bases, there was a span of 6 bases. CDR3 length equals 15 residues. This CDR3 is CASSYSASSNQPQHF. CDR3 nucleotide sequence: TGTGCCAGCAGTTACTCTGCCAGTAGCAATCAGCCCCAGCATTTT.

The CDR3 protein is CASSLGQGATQETQYF. The CDR3 coding sequence is TGCGCCAGCAGCTTAGGACAGGGGGCGACCCAAGAGACCCAGTACTTC. The V and J genes are TRBV5-1 and TRBJ2-5, with 11 positions matching TRBD1. The CDR3 contains 16 residues. With V trimmed by 2 bases and J by 1 base, 4 bases remained unmatched. CDR1 is SGHRS, CDR2 YFSETQ, per germline.

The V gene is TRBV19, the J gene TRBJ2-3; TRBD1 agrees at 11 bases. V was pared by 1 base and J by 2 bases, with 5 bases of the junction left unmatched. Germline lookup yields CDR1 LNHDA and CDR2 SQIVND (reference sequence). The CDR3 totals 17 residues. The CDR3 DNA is TGTGCCAGTAGTATAGGCCTAGGACAGGGGGCCACAGATACGCAGTATTTT. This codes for CASSIGLGQGATDTQYF.

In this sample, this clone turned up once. The CDR3 spells CASSFNRGYGYTF. The DNA of the CDR3 is TGTGCCAGCAGTTTCAACAGGGGTTATGGCTACACCTTC. J is TRBJ1-2 and V is TRBV27, with 7 bases identical to TRBD1. The CDR3 has 13 amino acids. V was pared by 3 bases and J by 5 bases, with 3 bases of the junction left unmatched. Germline CDR1 is MNHEY and CDR2 is SMNVEV (reference sequence).

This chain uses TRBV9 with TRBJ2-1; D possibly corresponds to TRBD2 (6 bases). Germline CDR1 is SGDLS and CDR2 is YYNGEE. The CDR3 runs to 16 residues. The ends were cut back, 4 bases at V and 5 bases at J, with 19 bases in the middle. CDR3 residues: CASSSDYSGEHNEQFF. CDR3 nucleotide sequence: TGTGCCAGCAGCTCCGACTACTCGGGAGAGCACAATGAGCAGTTCTTC. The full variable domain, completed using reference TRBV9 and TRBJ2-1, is DSGVTQTPKHLITATGQRVTLRCSPRSGDLSVYWYQQSLDQGLQFLIQYYNGEERAKGNILERFSAQQFPDLHSELNLSSLELGDSALYFCASSSDYSGEHNEQFFGPGTRLTVL.

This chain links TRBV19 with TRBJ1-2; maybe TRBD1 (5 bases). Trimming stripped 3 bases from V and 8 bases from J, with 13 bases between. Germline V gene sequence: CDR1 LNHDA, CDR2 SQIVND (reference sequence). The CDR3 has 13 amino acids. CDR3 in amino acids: CASSIQGLGGYTF. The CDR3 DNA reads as TGTGCCAGTAGTATCCAGGGATTAGGAGGCTACACCTTC.

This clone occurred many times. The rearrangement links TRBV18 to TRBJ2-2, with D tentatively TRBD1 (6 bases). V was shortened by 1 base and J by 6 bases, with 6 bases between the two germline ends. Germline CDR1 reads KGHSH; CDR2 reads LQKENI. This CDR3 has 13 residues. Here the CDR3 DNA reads TGTGCCAGCTCACCACAGGGGGCCGGGGAGCTGTTTTTT. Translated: CASSPQGAGELFF.

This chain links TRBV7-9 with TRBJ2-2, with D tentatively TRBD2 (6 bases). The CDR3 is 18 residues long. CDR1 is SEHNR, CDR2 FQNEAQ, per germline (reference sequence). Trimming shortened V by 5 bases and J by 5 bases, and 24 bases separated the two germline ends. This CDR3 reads CASSPIFRRLAATGELFF. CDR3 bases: TGTGCCAGCAGCCCCATTTTTAGGAGGTTAGCGGCTACCGGGGAGCTGTTTTTT.